One sample yielded the 19 T cell receptor beta chains listed below, sequenced in a study of T cell responses to AZD1222 COVID-19 vaccine. Profiling relied on immunoSEQ multiplex PCR, and the TCRdb table lists in-frame clones only, not all of them. The data hold 150,000 or so clones, with roughly 88% observed a single time. This sample comprised peripheral blood, obtained on day 0 of AZD1222 vaccination. The receptor set was obtained from an adult in good health.

The chain carries TRBV6-5 and TRBJ2-7, with 8 bases matching TRBD1. CDR3 length equals 14 residues. Germline lookup yields CDR1 MNHEY and CDR2 SVGAGI. Trimming took 7 bases from V and 2 from J; bases not matched to a gene: 7. The CDR3 sequence: CASTSDRAPYEQYF. The CDR3 DNA sequence: TGTGCCAGCACTTCGGACAGGGCTCCCTACGAGCAGTACTTC.

The genes are TRBV12-3 or TRBV12-4 and TRBJ2-2; TRBD1 might be the D (6 bases). This CDR3 comprises 12 residues. Trimming took off 6 bases at V and 6 bases at J, with 8 bases between the two ends. The CDR3 sequence is CASSPGAGELFF. In DNA form, the CDR3 reads TGTGCCAGCAGCCCAGGGGCCGGGGAGCTGTTTTTT.

The V call is TRBV19, the J call TRBJ1-2, with D perhaps matching TRBD1 (6 bases). Germline V CDR1 and CDR2: LNHDA, SQIVND (reference sequence). The CDR3 has 15 amino acids. V was shortened by 4 bases and J by 0 bases, with 12 bases between the two germline ends. The CDR3 loop is CASSTYRTANYGYTF. CDR3 sequence (DNA): TGTGCCAGTAGTACCTATAGGACAGCTAACTATGGCTACACCTTC.

The J gene is TRBJ1-1, the V gene TRBV5-1, with 12 bases that match TRBD1. Germline trimming cut 5 bases from V and 5 bases from J; bases unmatched to any gene: 13. The length of the CDR3 is 17 residues. Germline V gene data show CDR1 as SGHRS and CDR2 as YFSETQ. The CDR3 loop reads CASSSAGTGGSRTEAFF. The CDR3 coding sequence is TGCGCCAGCAGTTCCGCCGGGACAGGGGGCTCCCGGACTGAAGCTTTCTTT.

The rearrangement links TRBV19 to TRBJ2-7; unclear D gene. V lost 3 bases to trimming and J lost 4 bases, with 7 bases between them. Germline values: CDR1 LNHDA, CDR2 SQIVND (reference sequence). The CDR3 length is 12 residues. This CDR3 is CASSMAQYEQYF. The CDR3 coding sequence is TGTGCCAGTAGTATGGCACAGTACGAGCAGTACTTC.

This rearrangement joins TRBV11-2 to TRBJ2-5; 8 bases map to TRBD1. V dropped 2 bases and J dropped 3; count of bases not matched to a gene: 5. CDR3 length: 15 residues. CDR1 is SGHAT and CDR2 is FQNNGV in the germline V gene. The CDR3 nucleotides read TGTGCCAGCAGCTTACGACAGGGGCGGGAAGAGACCCAGTACTTC. It specifies CASSLRQGREETQYF.

The rearrangement joins TRBV5-6 to TRBJ1-2; unclear D gene. The CDR3 covers 13 residues. Looked up from germline, CDR1 is SGHDT and CDR2 is YYEEEE. Trimming stripped 0 bases from V and 4 bases from J, with 7 bases between. CDR3: CASSLGTGYGYTF. CDR3 sequence (DNA): TGTGCCAGCAGCTTGGGCACTGGCTATGGCTACACCTTC.

The DNA for the CDR3 is TGTGCCAGCAGTTTCACAATCCCACCACAGGGCATCTTCCAAGAGACCCAGTACTTC. It encodes CASSFTIPPQGIFQETQYF. This chain uses TRBV6-2 or TRBV6-3 with TRBJ2-5; D might be TRBD1 (6 bases). With 4 bases removed from V and 1 base from J, the gap between germline ends came to 25 bases. The CDR3 has 19 amino acids. Germline V lookup: CDR1 MNHEY, CDR2 SVGEGT.

The V call is TRBV7-3, the J call TRBJ2-5, with D possibly called TRBD1 or TRBD2 (5 bases each). Looked up from germline, CDR1 is SGHTA and CDR2 is FQGTGA. There are 17 residues in the CDR3. Trimming took off 7 bases at V and 4 bases at J, with 25 bases between the two ends. In DNA form, the CDR3 reads TGTGCCAGCAAACCGAAGACGGGGCCTGGACCGCGAGAGACCCAGTACTTC. Protein sequence: CASKPKTGPGPRETQYF. Full variable domain (missing parts from reference TRBV7-3 and TRBJ2-5): GAGVSQTPSNKVTEKGKYVELRCDPISGHTALYWYRQSLGQGPEFLIYFQGTGAADDSGLPNDRFFAVRPEGSVSTLKIQRTERGDSAVYLCASKPKTGPGPRETQYFGPGTRLLVL.

This chain connects TRBV14 to TRBJ2-1; D gene ambiguous. Trimming shortened V by 0 bases and J by 2 bases, and 14 bases separated the two germline ends. The germline gives CDR1 SGHDN, CDR2 FVKESK. The CDR3 runs 17 residues. The CDR3 sequence is CASSQDRVLQAYNEQFF. DNA for the CDR3: TGTGCCAGCAGCCAAGATAGGGTCTTACAAGCCTACAATGAGCAGTTCTTC. Using reference TRBV14 and TRBJ2-1 for the parts outside the CDR3, the full variable domain is EAGVTQFPSHSVIEKGQTVTLRCDPISGHDNLYWYRRVMGKEIKFLLHFVKESKQDESGMPNNRFLAERTGGTYSTLKVQPAELEDSGVYFCASSQDRVLQAYNEQFFGPGTRLTVL.

The rearrangement joins TRBV6-5 to TRBJ1-2, with D unclear. The CDR3 consists of 12 residues. Germline loops: CDR1 MNHEY, CDR2 SVGAGI. Trimming removed 5 bases at V and 4 bases at J, with 8 bases between. CDR3 protein: CASSQETYGYTF. Written as DNA, the CDR3 is TGTGCCAGCAGTCAGGAAACCTATGGCTACACCTTC.

The V call is TRBV30, the J call TRBJ2-3; possible D gene TRBD2, 6 bases. Trimming took 3 bases from V and 6 from J, leaving 16 bases between them. This CDR3 contains 14 residues. CDR1 and CDR2 from the germline V gene are GTSNPN and SVGIG (reference sequence). For the CDR3, the DNA is TGTGCCTGGAGCGTCGGGGGAACGGGGGATACGCAGTATTTT. Translation gives CAWSVGGTGDTQYF.

This sequence joins TRBV19 and TRBJ1-1, with D hard to call. The germline V gene has CDR1 LNHDA and CDR2 SQIVND (reference sequence). V was pared by 0 bases and J by 1 base, with 6 bases between. The CDR3 is 14 amino acids. The CDR3 nucleotides read TGTGCCAGTAGTATAGATCCAGGGAACACTGAAGCTTTCTTT. Residues: CASSIDPGNTEAFF. The entire variable domain, with the rest obtained from reference TRBV19 and TRBJ1-1, is as follows: DGGITQSPKYLFRKEGQNVTLSCEQNLNHDAMYWYRQDPGQGLRLIYYSQIVNDFQKGDIAEGYSVSREKKESFPLTVTSAQKNPTAFYLCASSIDPGNTEAFFGQGTRLTVV.

The chain employs TRBV18 and TRBJ2-3; 12 bases are a match to TRBD2. J gave up 6 bases and V 6 bases, and 7 bases lay outside the gene matches. The CDR3 length is 15 residues. Germline-derived CDR1 and CDR2 are KGHSH and LQKENI. The CDR3 coding sequence is TGTGCCAGCTCTCCGACTAGCGGGAGAATGGATACGCAGTATTTT. Translating it yields CASSPTSGRMDTQYF.

The chain carries TRBV2 and TRBJ2-2; TRBD2 matches 7 bases. The ends lost 6 bases at V and 2 bases at J; junction bases unmatched: 6. Germline loops: CDR1 SNHLY, CDR2 FYNNEI. This CDR3 has 15 amino acids. In DNA form, the CDR3 reads TGTGCCAGCAGATCCGGGACTACCAACACCGGGGAGCTGTTTTTT. Protein sequence: CASRSGTTNTGELFF.

The rearrangement links TRBV30 to TRBJ2-3, with unresolved D. This CDR3 comprises 15 residues. The V gene's germline CDR1 is GTSNPN and CDR2 SVGIG (reference sequence). The V gene lost 0 bases and the J gene lost 3 bases, with 13 bases spanning the gap. The CDR3 loop is CAWSVTLTKTDTQYF. CDR3 in DNA: TGTGCCTGGAGTGTAACCCTAACTAAGACAGATACGCAGTATTTT.

Only one count was recorded for this clone. The chain employs TRBV6-1 and TRBJ1-2; 10 bases align to TRBD1. Losses at the gene ends were 0 bases for V and 5 bases for J; bases not matched to a gene: 6. Germline CDR1 reads MNHNS; CDR2 reads SASEGT. The CDR3 spans 16 residues. CDR3 region: CASSEALPGQGYGYTF. CDR3 nucleotide sequence: TGTGCCAGCAGTGAAGCCCTGCCGGGACAGGGGTATGGCTACACCTTC.

This sequence joins TRBV28 and TRBJ2-7; 8 bases fit TRBD1. CDR1 and CDR2 (germline): MDHEN, SYDVKM. CDR3 length: 16 amino acids. J lost 7 bases, V lost 1 base, and 12 bases had no gene match. The CDR3: CASSLYRGQVSREQYF. The DNA of the CDR3 is TGTGCCAGCAGTTTATATAGGGGACAGGTTTCGAGGGAGCAGTACTTC.

This sequence joins TRBV5-6 and TRBJ2-7; TRBD2 agrees at 8 bases. The V and J ends lost 1 base and 6 bases, in that order; junction bases with no gene match: 12. The CDR3 has 16 amino acids. Per the germline V gene, CDR1 is SGHDT and CDR2 is YYEEEE. Here the CDR3 DNA reads TGTGCCAGCAGCTTGAGGCTAGCGGGCAGTCGCGGCGAGCAGTACTTC. Translation gives CASSLRLAGSRGEQYF.